This TCR beta chain appears in the sequencing data of a study of beta chain features in type 1 diabetes. Study results and limitations: Insertions were fewer and deletions more numerous at VDJ junctions in type 1 diabetes patients. cDNA-based sequencing might over-represent cells highly expressing TCR. Researchers report that Type 1 diabetes patients had moderately but significantly shorter TCRB CDR3s across all four CD4+ subsets. In comparison with healthy donors, patients had naive, central memory and Treg TCRB repertoires that appeared more similar.

Sorted CD4+ subsets: naive, central memory, regulatory, stem cell-like memory (CD45RO/CCR7/CD25/CD127/CD95/CD27 panel). The CDR3 spans 12 residues. The germline gives CDR1 SEHNR, CDR2 FQNEAQ (reference sequence). Trimming took 5 bases from V and 12 from J; bases not matched to a gene: 8. TCRB transcripts that were expressed got sequenced, as all of the isolated RNA had been reverse transcribed. Using immunoSEQ multiplex PCR, the repertoire was profiled, and TCRdb retains in-frame clones only, with some absent. Among 300,000 or so clones, about 13% were seen once, and the ten largest hold roughly 0.018%. A word on this clone: What it recognizes is unknown.

The sequence derives from a man aged 30-40 years with type 1 diabetes. The V and J genes are TRBV7-9 and TRBJ1-1, with 8 bases that match TRBD1. Input material: naive CD4+ T cells from blood. CDR3 protein: CASSRGQGRTFF. The CDR3 nucleotides read TGTGCCAGCAGCCGAGGACAGGGCCGTACTTTCTTT.